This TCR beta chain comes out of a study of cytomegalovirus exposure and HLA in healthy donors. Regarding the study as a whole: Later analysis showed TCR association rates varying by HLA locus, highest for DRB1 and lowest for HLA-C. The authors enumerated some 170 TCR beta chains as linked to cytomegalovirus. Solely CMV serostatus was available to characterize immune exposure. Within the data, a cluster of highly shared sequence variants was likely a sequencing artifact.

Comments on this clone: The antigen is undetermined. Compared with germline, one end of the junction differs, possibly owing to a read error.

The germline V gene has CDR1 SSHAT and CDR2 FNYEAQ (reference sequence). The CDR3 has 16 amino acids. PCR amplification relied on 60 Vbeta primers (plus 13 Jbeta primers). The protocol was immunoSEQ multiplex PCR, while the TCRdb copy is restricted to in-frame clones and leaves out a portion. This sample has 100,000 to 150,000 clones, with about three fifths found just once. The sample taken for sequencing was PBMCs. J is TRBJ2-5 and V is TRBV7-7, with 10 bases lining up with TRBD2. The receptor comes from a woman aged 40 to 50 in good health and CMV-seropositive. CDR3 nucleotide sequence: TGTGCTAGCAGCTTAGTTGGTAGCGGGGGGTTTGAGACCCAGTACTTC. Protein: CASSLVGSGGFETQYF.